The rows below give T cell receptor beta chains drawn from one sample of a study of Graves' ophthalmopathy and Graves' hyperthyroidism. TCRdb itself ran the multiplex PCR reads through MiXCR, one entry per CDR3 protein. The sample yields approximately 540,000 distinct CDR3 sequences, about 40% seen once. Sequencing used peripheral blood or thyroid tissue (not recorded which). Every receptor here comes from an adult man with Graves' hyperthyroidism. CDR3s include the opening cysteine and the closing phenylalanine or tryptophan. D genes are given only for firm matches. Expanded clones are given a class, and other clones once, few, many or no size at all.

TRBJ2-4,.,.,TRBV7-2,CASSLGGRPRDIQYF,TGTGCCAGCAGCTTAGGAGGGCGACCTCGGGACATTCAGTACTTC
TRBJ1-2,TRBD1,.,TRBV6-1,CASSIIPTGVNYGYTF,TGTGCCAGCAGTATTATCCCGACAGGGGTTAACTATGGCTACACCTTC
TRBJ1-1,.,few,TRBV4-1,CASSQDRVGTNTEAFF,TGCGCCAGCAGCCAAGATAGGGTAGGGACTAACACTGAAGCTTTCTTT
TRBJ2-7,.,many,TRBV20-1,CSARENRGYEQYF,TGCAGTGCTAGAGAGAATAGGGGATACGAGCAGTACTTC
TRBJ1-5,.,.,TRBV29-1,CSVGEGGGQNQPQHF,TGCAGCGTTGGGGAGGGGGGGGGCCAAAATCAGCCCCAGCATTTT
TRBJ1-6,.,.,TRBV20-1,CSAWEGTDNSPLHF,TGCAGTGCCTGGGAGGGGACTGATAATTCACCCCTCCACTTT
TRBJ1-1,TRBD1,many,TRBV7-6,CASSLRGGREAFF,TGTGCCAGCAGCTTAAGAGGGGGCAGAGAAGCTTTCTTT
TRBJ1-4,.,few,TRBV12-3/TRBV12-4,CASSPRRGFEKLFF,TGTGCCAGCAGCCCACGTAGGGGATTTGAAAAACTGTTTTTT
TRBJ2-7,TRBD2,.,TRBV7-9,CASSSFLTSGGINEQYF,TGTGCCAGCAGCTCGTTCCTAACTAGCGGGGGAATAAATGAGCAGTACTTC
TRBJ2-7,TRBD1,.,TRBV6-6,CASSRVTGGSYEQYF,TGTGCCAGCAGCCGGGTGACAGGGGGCTCCTACGAGCAGTACTTC
TRBJ2-1,TRBD2,.,TRBV7-2,CASSLASGNEQFF,TGTGCCAGCAGCTTGGCTAGCGGGAATGAGCAGTTCTTC
TRBJ1-2,.,many,TRBV25-1,CASSESGEYGYTF,TGTGCCAGCAGTGAATCCGGGGAATACGGCTACACCTTC
TRBJ2-6,.,.,TRBV29-1,CSVEQATGANVLTF,TGCAGCGTTGAGCAGGCTACTGGGGCCAACGTCCTGACTTTC
TRBJ1-4,TRBD1,.,TRBV6-1,CASSPGQSNEKLSF,TGTGCCAGCAGTCCGGGACAGAGTAATGAAAAACTGTCTTTT
TRBJ2-7,TRBD1,many,TRBV25-1,CASSESARTGRNEQYF,TGTGCCAGCAGTGAATCCGCCCGGACAGGGAGAAACGAGCAGTACTTC
TRBJ1-3,.,.,TRBV9,CASSVGGRVGNTIYF,TGTGCCAGCAGCGTAGGGGGCAGGGTTGGAAACACCATATATTTT
TRBJ1-5,.,many,TRBV5-1,CASSLDDQEHF,TGCGCCAGCAGCTTGGATGACCAAGAGCATTTT
TRBJ1-2,.,.,TRBV3-1,CASSQSSGGYTF,TGTGCCAGCAGCCAATCTAGTGGCGGCTACACCTTC
TRBJ2-7,.,.,TRBV7-6,CASSLGHGASVTYEQYF,TGTGCCAGCAGCTTAGGTCACGGGGCTAGCGTTACCTACGAGCAGTACTTC
TRBJ1-1,.,once,TRBV29-1,CSVGRGPTEAFF,TGCAGCGTTGGCAGGGGTCCCACTGAAGCTTTCTTT
TRBJ2-5,.,many,TRBV5-8,CASSFAQDTQETQYF,TGTGCCAGCAGCTTTGCCCAGGACACACAAGAGACCCAGTACTTC
TRBJ1-3,TRBD1,many,TRBV20-1,CSAAGTGLGNTIYF,TGCAGTGCGGCCGGGACAGGGCTTGGAAACACCATATATTTT